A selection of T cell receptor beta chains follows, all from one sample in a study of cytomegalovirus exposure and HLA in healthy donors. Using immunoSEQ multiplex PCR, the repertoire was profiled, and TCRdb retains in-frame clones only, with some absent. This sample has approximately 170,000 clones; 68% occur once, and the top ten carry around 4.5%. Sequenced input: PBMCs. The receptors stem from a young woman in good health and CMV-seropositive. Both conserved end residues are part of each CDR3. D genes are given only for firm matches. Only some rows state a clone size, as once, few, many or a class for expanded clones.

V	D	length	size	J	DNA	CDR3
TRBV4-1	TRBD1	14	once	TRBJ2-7	TGCGCCAGCAGCCATCAACAGGGGGCTCTCGAGCAGTACTTC	CASSHQQGALEQYF
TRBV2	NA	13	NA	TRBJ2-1	TGTGCCAGCAGGGCGGGGTATTACAATGAGCAGTTCTTC	CASRAGYYNEQFF
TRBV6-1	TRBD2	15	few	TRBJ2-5	TGTGCCAGCCGGAGAGCGGGGGGACCACAAGAGACCCAGTACTTC	CASRRAGGPQETQYF
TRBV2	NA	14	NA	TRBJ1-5	TGTGCCAGCAGCAGGGAATATAGCAATCAGCCCCAGCATTTT	CASSREYSNQPQHF
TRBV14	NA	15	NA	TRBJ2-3	TGTGCCAGCACCCACGGAGATGTTCGTACAGATACGCAGTATTTT	CASTHGDVRTDTQYF
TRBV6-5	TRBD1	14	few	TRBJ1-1	TGTGCCAGCACCCCCATGACAGGGATAACTGAAGCTTTCTTT	CASTPMTGITEAFF
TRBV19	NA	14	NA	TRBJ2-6	TGTGCCAGTAGTGCTAGCTCTGGGGCCAACGTCCTGACTTTC	CASSASSGANVLTF
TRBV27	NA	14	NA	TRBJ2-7	TGTGCCAGCAGTTTGGCAGGGGCGCGGTACGAGCAGTACTTC	CASSLAGARYEQYF
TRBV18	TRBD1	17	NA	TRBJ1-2	TGTGCCAGCTCACCAGGACAGGGAGTGGGAGCAGGCTATGGCTACACCTTC	CASSPGQGVGAGYGYTF
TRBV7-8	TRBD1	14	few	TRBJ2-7	TGTGCCAGCAGCTCAAGACAGGGTATATACGAGCAGTACTTC	CASSSRQGIYEQYF
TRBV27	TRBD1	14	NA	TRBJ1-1	TGTGCCAGCAGTTATGGGGGCAGGGGGCGCAATGCTTTCTTT	CASSYGGRGRNAFF
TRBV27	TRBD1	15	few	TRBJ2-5	TGTGCCAGCCGATCAACAGGGGCCGGGGCGGGGACCCAGTACTTC	CASRSTGAGAGTQYF
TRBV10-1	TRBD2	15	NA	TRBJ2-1	TGCGCCAGCAGTGAGTCGTTCCGGGGGGGTCGGGAGCAGTTCTTC	CASSESFRGGREQFF
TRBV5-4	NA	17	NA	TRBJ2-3	TGTGCCAGCAGCTCGCTAGGAGGGGCTATGAGGACAGATACGCAGTATTTT	CASSSLGGAMRTDTQYF
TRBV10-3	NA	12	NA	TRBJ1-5	TGTGCCATCAGTGATCTGAATCAGCCCCAGCATTTT	CAISDLNQPQHF
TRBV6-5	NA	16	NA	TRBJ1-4	TGTGCCAGCAGTTACCATGGGCGGGCGACTAATGAAAAACTGTTTTTT	CASSYHGRATNEKLFF
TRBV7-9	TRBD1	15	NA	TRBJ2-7	TGTGCCAGCAGCTTTACCGGGACAGGGGGCGACGAGCAGTACTTC	CASSFTGTGGDEQYF
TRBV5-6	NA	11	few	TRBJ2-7	TGTGCCAGCAGCTTGGAGTCCGAGCAGTACTTC	CASSLESEQYF
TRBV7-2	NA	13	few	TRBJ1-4	TGTGCCAGCAGCGTGAGGGAAAATGAAAAACTGTTTTTT	CASSVRENEKLFF
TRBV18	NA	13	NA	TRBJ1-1	TGTGCCAGCTCAGGCGACTTGAACACTGAAGCTTTCTTT	CASSGDLNTEAFF